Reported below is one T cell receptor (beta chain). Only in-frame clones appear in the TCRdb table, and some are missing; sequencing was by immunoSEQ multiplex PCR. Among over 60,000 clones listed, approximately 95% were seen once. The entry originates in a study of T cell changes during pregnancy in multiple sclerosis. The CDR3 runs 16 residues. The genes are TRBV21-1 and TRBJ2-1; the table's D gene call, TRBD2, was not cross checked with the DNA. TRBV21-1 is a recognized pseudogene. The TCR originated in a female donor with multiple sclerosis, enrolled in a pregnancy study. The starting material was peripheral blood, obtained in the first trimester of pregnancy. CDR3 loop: CASTRSPGTPNNEQFF. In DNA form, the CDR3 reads TGTGCCAGCACGAGAAGCCCCGGGACTCCCAACAATGAGCAGTTCTTC.